This TCR beta chain originates from a study of yellow fever vaccine responses in identical twins. Whole-study findings and limits: Reportedly, twins' vaccine T cell responses looked partly convergent and partly personalized.

This CDR3 is built from 14 residues. CDR1 is MNHEY, CDR2 SVGAGI, per germline. The V segment lost 2 bases and the J segment 5 bases; nucleotides outside the gene matches: 4. On this clonotype itself: The antigen is not known.

From the RT-PCR reads, TCRdb called clonotypes with MiXCR, one entry per CDR3 protein. The profile shows tens of thousands of distinct CDR3 sequences, less than 70% of them singletons. The sequence came from a woman aged 18-29 years who received the yellow fever vaccine. Here the sequenced sample was T cells from blood (PBMCs), unsorted or a sorted subset (not recorded which), taken before or after yellow fever vaccination (not recorded which). The chain uses TRBV6-5 and TRBJ1-1; 8 bases are a match to TRBD1. CDR3 sequence: CASSYRTGYTEAFF. CDR3 coding DNA: TGTGCCAGCAGTTACCGGACAGGGTATACTGAAGCTTTCTTT.